This TCR beta chain was captured by sequencing in a study of CD8 T cells in ankylosing spondylitis. Study-level findings and limits: Disease-linked clones bore a CD8+ phenotype and were relatively rare in peripheral blood. Ankylosing spondylitis blood seemed to carry a telltale TCR beta motif made of eight or nine highly homologous variants. As reported, disease-linked clones showed significant enrichment in matched ankylosing spondylitis synovial fluid.

This clonotype was seen a few times. The target antigen is unknown. J gave up 7 bases and V 5 bases, and 12 bases lay outside the gene matches. The length of the CDR3 is 14 residues. Germline V CDR1 and CDR2: DFQATT, SNEGSKA (reference sequence). The authors made TCR beta libraries by quantitative 5'-RACE with molecular barcodes. One entry per CDR3 protein, called by TCRdb with MiXCR from the 5' RACE reads. This sample has approximately 300,000 distinct CDR3 sequences; under 8.5% occur once, and the top ten carry approximately 15%. This sequence was found in a male donor with ankylosing spondylitis. The sequenced material came from blood, either unsorted or a sorted T cell fraction (not recorded which). The V call is TRBV20-1, the J call TRBJ2-7, with 9 bases lining up with TRBD1. The CDR3 spells CSAFSGTGSEEQYF. The CDR3 DNA sequence: TGCAGTGCTTTTTCCGGGACAGGGTCTGAAGAGCAGTACTTC.